The 20 T cell receptor beta chains listed next were all sequenced from one sample in a study of molecular identifiers for immune sequencing clone quantification. TCRdb fed the PCR reads into MiXCR, producing one record per CDR3 protein. This table has roughly 90,000 distinct CDR3 sequences, 15% to 20% appearing once. Sequenced: naive CD8+ T cells from blood, with Jurkat cell RNA spiked in. Subset defined: FACS-sorted CD8+CD4-CCR7+CD45RA+ naive T cells. The receptor set was obtained from a human donor in good health. Some libraries in this study had Jurkat cell RNA spiked in.

Of note for this clonotype: Just one base apart from a much larger clone, this may be a read error. The conserved phenylalanine or tryptophan is not found at the CDR3 terminus, so this likely reflects a read error. This rearrangement joins TRBV7-3 to TRBJ2-5, with D tentatively TRBD1 (6 bases). The CDR3 contains 16 residues. Germline CDR1 SGHTA, CDR2 FQGTGA. Trimming removed 1 base from V and 1 base from J, with 13 bases in between. CDR3 loop: CASSLIGGGSQETQYS. Written as DNA, the CDR3 is TGTGCCAGCAGCTTAATTGGGGGCGGATCCCAAGAGACCCAGTACTCC.

This clonotype was recorded a few times. The chain's CDR3 is CASSHDGDTQYF. DNA for the CDR3: TGTGCCAGCAGCCACGATGGGGATACGCAGTATTTT. The chain joins TRBV6-5 to TRBJ2-3; D not certain. Per the germline V gene, CDR1 is MNHEY and CDR2 is SVGAGI. The ends were cut back, 6 bases at V and 6 bases at J, with 10 bases in the middle. This CDR3 has 12 amino acids.

This clonotype was seen ten or more times. Written as DNA, the CDR3 is TGTGCCAGCAGCCCTGGGGCTAGCGGGCAAATTAAATCCTACGAGCAGTACTTC. This encodes CASSPGASGQIKSYEQYF. The V call is TRBV4-2, the J call TRBJ2-7; TRBD2 matches at 8 bases. The CDR3 is made up of 18 amino acids. Germline trimming cut 4 bases from V and 1 base from J; bases unmatched to any gene: 15. The germline V gene has CDR1 LGHNA and CDR2 YNFKEQ.

The table lists this clonotype with many counts. The CDR3 coding sequence is TGTGCCAGCAGTTTATTAGGGCCCAGACAGATCACCGGGGAGCTGTTTTTT. Protein product: CASSLLGPRQITGELFF. The V and J genes are TRBV27 and TRBJ2-2; possible D gene TRBD1, 5 bases. The germline V gene has CDR1 MNHEY and CDR2 SMNVEV (reference sequence). The CDR3 extends over 17 amino acids. Trimming removed 1 base from V and 4 bases from J, with 16 bases in between.

This CDR3 reads CASSYGPASGEPYEQYF. In DNA, the CDR3 is TGTGCCAGCAGTTATGGTCCGGCTAGCGGGGAGCCCTACGAGCAGTACTTC. The J gene is TRBJ2-7, the V gene TRBV6-2 or TRBV6-3; 9 positions match TRBD2. The V gene's germline CDR1 is MNHEY and CDR2 SVGEGT. The CDR3 totals 17 residues. V gave up 3 bases and J gave up 2 bases; unmatched junction bases: 11.

V gene TRBV4-3 combines with J gene TRBJ1-4; no definite D call. CDR3 length: 15 residues. V gave up 0 bases and J gave up 5 bases, with 10 bases separating them. The germline gives CDR1 LGHNA, CDR2 YSLEER. The CDR3 protein is CASSQENSENEKLFF. CDR3 bases: TGCGCCAGCAGCCAAGAAAACAGCGAAAATGAAAAACTGTTTTTT.

This clonotype has at least ten counts. The chain is built from TRBV6-5 and TRBJ2-3; possible D gene TRBD1, 6 bases. Germline V lookup: CDR1 MNHEY, CDR2 SVGAGI. The CDR3 contains 15 residues. Trimming shortened V by 2 bases and J by 1 base, and 10 bases separated the two germline ends. In DNA, the CDR3 is TGTGCCAGCAGTTACCTCGCAGGGGGCACAGATACGCAGTATTTT. Amino acids: CASSYLAGGTDTQYF.

This clonotype occurred many times. The chain has TRBV5-1 and TRBJ2-3, with D perhaps TRBD2 (6 bases). V lost 4 bases and J lost 6, with 21 bases in between. Germline lookup yields CDR1 SGHRS and CDR2 YFSETQ. This CDR3 is 16 amino acids long. CDR3 residues: CASSPGALLASDTQYF. The CDR3 DNA reads TGCGCCAGCAGCCCTGGGGCGTTACTAGCTTCCGATACGCAGTATTTT.

The chain recombines TRBV3-1 with TRBJ2-7, with D unresolved. CDR3 length equals 14 residues. The germline CDR1 and CDR2 sequences are LGHDT and YNNKEL (reference sequence). Trimming took off 0 bases at V and 0 bases at J, with 6 bases between the two ends. The CDR3, as DNA: TGTGCCAGCAGCCAAGAATTGAGCTCCTACGAGCAGTACTTC. Translation gives CASSQELSSYEQYF.

Points on this clonotype: A read error may be the cause here, since a much bigger clone is one base away. Lacking the conserved final phenylalanine or tryptophan, this CDR3 likely reflects a read error. This chain connects TRBV2 to TRBJ2-3, with 10 bases that match TRBD2. The CDR3 loop spans 14 amino acids. Per germline, CDR1 SNHLY and CDR2 FYNNEI. V trimming: 10 bases; J trimming: 0 bases; junction bases outside the gene matches: 4. The CDR3 DNA follows: TGTGCCAAGAGAGCGGGGGGGAGCACAGATACGCAGTATCTT. Translation: CAKRAGGSTDTQYL.

This clonotype was observed once. The CDR3 carries no conserved terminal phenylalanine or tryptophan, so it likely arises from a read error. This rearrangement joins TRBV5-4 to TRBJ2-1; D is tentatively TRBD1 or TRBD2 (5 bases each). The CDR3 loop spans 15 amino acids. Trimming took 3 bases from V and 6 from J, leaving 16 bases between them. The V gene's germline CDR1 is SGHNT and CDR2 YYREEE (reference sequence). CDR3 sequence (DNA): TGTGCCAGCAGCTCGCCCCGGGACGGCGTCAATGAGCAGTTCCTC. Residues: CASSSPRDGVNEQFL.

The table lists this clonotype with many counts. The chain uses TRBV30 and TRBJ1-1, with D unresolved. CDR3 size: 10 residues. Germline values: CDR1 GTSNPN, CDR2 SVGIG (reference sequence). In DNA form, the CDR3 reads TGTGGGGTAGGAGTCACTGAAGCTTTCTTT. Translated, it gives CGVGVTEAFF.

The table lists this clonotype with many counts. This CDR3 is CASSNVLAGPLTDTQYF. CDR3 sequence (DNA): TGTGCCAGTAGTAATGTGCTAGCGGGGCCACTCACAGATACGCAGTATTTT. The chain recombines TRBV19 with TRBJ2-3, with 9 bases lining up with TRBD2. Germline V CDR1 and CDR2: LNHDA, SQIVND (reference sequence). Germline trimming cut 4 bases from V and 2 bases from J; bases unmatched to any gene: 10. This CDR3 contains 17 residues.

This clonotype was recorded at least ten times. This chain links TRBV5-4 with TRBJ2-7, with 9 bases that match TRBD2. This CDR3 contains 15 residues. Germline CDR1 reads SGHNT; CDR2 reads YYREEE (reference sequence). V lost 1 base, J lost 0 bases, and 2 bases stayed unmatched. Here the CDR3 DNA reads TGTGCCAGCAGCTTGACTAGCGGGCCCTCCTACGAGCAGTACTTC. Translated: CASSLTSGPSYEQYF.

This clonotype was seen many times. This chain joins TRBV9 and TRBJ1-1; TRBD1 is a possible D gene (5 bases). The CDR3 is 14 residues long. The V gene's germline CDR1 is SGDLS and CDR2 YYNGEE. The V end lost 1 base, the J end lost 5 bases, and 12 bases lay between the germline ends. CDR3 DNA sequence: TGTGCCAGCAGCGTATCCGTAGGGGTTACTGAAGCTTTCTTT. As protein: CASSVSVGVTEAFF.

This chain joins TRBV2 and TRBJ2-5; D uncertain. V lost 5 bases and J 5 bases, leaving 6 bases between the germline ends. The CDR3 is made up of 11 amino acids. Germline-derived CDR1 and CDR2 are SNHLY and FYNNEI. The CDR3 DNA sequence: TGTGCCAGCAGTTATGCGGAGACCCAGTACTTC. Its translation is CASSYAETQYF.

This clonotype was detected many times. The chain couples TRBV2 to TRBJ2-3, with a possible D match to TRBD1 (6 bases). The CDR3 totals 15 residues. Deletions cut 4 bases from V and 2 bases from J, with 13 bases between. Germline CDR1 and CDR2: SNHLY and FYNNEI. CDR3 region: CASSVQGPNTDTQYF. For the CDR3, the DNA is TGTGCCAGCAGTGTACAGGGACCGAACACAGATACGCAGTATTTT.

This clonotype has ten or more counts. This sequence joins TRBV4-2 and TRBJ2-7; D ambiguous. From germline, CDR1 is LGHNA and CDR2 YNFKEQ. The CDR3 has 14 amino acids. The germline V and J ends were trimmed by 1 base and 0 bases, with 7 bases remaining between them. CDR3 sequence reads: CASSQVASSYEQYF. In nucleotides, the CDR3 is TGTGCCAGCAGCCAAGTAGCTAGCTCCTACGAGCAGTACTTC.

A word on this clonotype: A much larger clonotype is one base distant, so this may be a read error. The chain couples TRBV6-4 to TRBJ2-1, with TRBD2 matching 9 bases. The CDR3 is 14 residues long. Per germline, CDR1 MRHNA and CDR2 SNTAGT. The CDR3 sequence: CAGSDTGLAGEQFF. The CDR3 DNA sequence: TGTGCCGGCAGTGATACGGGACTAGCCGGTGAGCAGTTCTTC.

On this clonotype: Being one base from a much bigger clone, this may be a read error. The chain employs TRBV4-1 and TRBJ2-3; perhaps TRBD2 as D (5 bases). This CDR3 has 13 amino acids. Germline assignment: CDR1 MGHRA and CDR2 YSYEKL. Trimming took 6 bases from V and 6 from J, leaving 13 bases between them. CDR3 sequence (DNA): TGCGCCAGCAGACTGGACTGGATGGATACGCAGTATTTT. It encodes CASRLDWMDTQYF.